Below, 19 T cell receptor beta chains from the same sample are listed, as sequenced in a study of OX40 agonist ivuxolimab in advanced cancers. Measured with immunoSEQ multiplex PCR; TCRdb has only the in-frame clones, and not every one. Among tens of thousands of clones, about 90% were seen once, and the ten largest hold 6% to 7.5%. The sample was CD4+ or CD8+ T cells sorted from blood, taken in a trial of the OX40 agonist ivuxolimab. The receptors were sampled from an adult with an advanced solid tumor such as melanoma, head and neck, liver or kidney cancer.

This clone was seen a few times. The V call is TRBV2, the J call TRBJ1-3, with D hard to call. The V end was cut by 3 bases, the J end by 4 bases, with 7 bases between. The CDR3 sequence is 13 residues long. Germline V gives CDR1 SNHLY, CDR2 FYNNEI. This CDR3 is CASSEGRGNTIYF. The CDR3 region has the DNA TGTGCCAGCAGTGAGGGTAGAGGAAACACCATATATTTT.

The chain recombines TRBV10-3 with TRBJ2-3, with D uncertain. V was clipped by 2 bases and J by 0 bases, with 9 bases between them. Germline V gene lookup returns CDR1 ENHRY and CDR2 SYGVKD. The CDR3 has 15 amino acids. CDR3 region: CAISEPTGSTDTQYF. CDR3 nucleotide sequence: TGTGCCATCAGTGAGCCCACCGGGAGCACAGATACGCAGTATTTT.

J is TRBJ2-2 and V is TRBV16; no clear D gene. The germline V and J ends were trimmed by 2 bases and 0 bases, with 10 bases remaining between them. Germline-derived CDR1 and CDR2 are KGHSY and FQNENV. The CDR3 has 16 residues. DNA for the CDR3: TGTGCCAGCAGCCAAGTGCCTTACGCGAACACCGGGGAGCTGTTTTTT. Residues: CASSQVPYANTGELFF.

The V gene is TRBV4-1, the J gene TRBJ2-1, with 13 bases fitting TRBD2. Unmatched junction bases numbered 3, after V lost 4 bases and J lost 0 bases. Per the germline V gene, CDR1 is MGHRA and CDR2 is YSYEKL. CDR3 length: 17 amino acids. CDR3 DNA sequence: TGCGCCAGCAGCCTGGGACTAGCGGGAAGCTCCTACAATGAGCAGTTCTTC. This codes for CASSLGLAGSSYNEQFF.

V is TRBV7-3 and J is TRBJ2-7; D uncertain. CDR1 is SGHTA and CDR2 is FQGTGA in the germline V gene. The CDR3 runs 12 residues. V lost 2 bases, J lost 5 bases, and 7 bases lay in between. CDR3 coding DNA: TGTGCCAGCAGCTTATCGGTTCACGAGCAGTACTTC. Translating gives CASSLSVHEQYF.

V usage is TRBV7-3 and J usage is TRBJ2-3; a weak D match, TRBD1 (6 bases). CDR3 size: 15 residues. Germline V lookup: CDR1 SGHTA, CDR2 FQGTGA. V lost 1 base, J lost 0 bases, and 8 bases lay in between. For the CDR3, the DNA is TGTGCCAGCAGCTTAAGGCAGGGGAGCACAGATACGCAGTATTTT. This codes for CASSLRQGSTDTQYF.

The V gene is TRBV19, the J gene TRBJ2-1, with D hard to call. The CDR3 has 14 amino acids. Trimming removed 6 bases at V and 0 bases at J, with 9 bases between. CDR1 is LNHDA and CDR2 is SQIVND in the germline V gene (reference sequence). The DNA for the CDR3 is TGTGCCAGTAGAGACCCCATCTCCTACAATGAGCAGTTCTTC. Its protein product is CASRDPISYNEQFF.

V is TRBV28 and J is TRBJ2-2; D ambiguous. The CDR3 length is 11 residues. Trimming took 8 bases from V and 9 from J, leaving 10 bases between them. Germline CDR1 is MDHEN and CDR2 is SYDVKM. The CDR3 here is CASGVGRELFF. The CDR3 coding sequence is TGTGCCAGCGGTGTGGGGAGGGAGCTGTTTTTT.

The chain links TRBV2 to TRBJ1-2; D remains unclear. CDR1 and CDR2 from the germline V gene are SNHLY and FYNNEI. The ends were cut back, 6 bases at V and 3 bases at J, with 14 bases in the middle. The CDR3 covers 14 residues. The CDR3 bases are TGTGCCAGCAGGGACCCAATCATGGACTATGGCTACACCTTC. It specifies CASRDPIMDYGYTF.

V usage is TRBV5-6 and J usage is TRBJ1-1; 11 bases align to TRBD1. With V trimmed by 0 bases and J by 13 bases, 8 bases remained unmatched. CDR3 length: 14 residues. From germline, CDR1 is SGHDT and CDR2 YYEEEE. CDR3 in DNA: TGTGCCAGCAGCTTGGGGGACAGGGGGGAATTGGGTTTCTTT. Translated: CASSLGDRGELGFF.

The chain employs TRBV28 and TRBJ1-1; D is undetermined. This CDR3 is built from 11 residues. Germline V gene lookup returns CDR1 MDHEN and CDR2 SYDVKM. Trimming took off 11 bases at V and 0 bases at J, with 7 bases between the two ends. The CDR3 DNA is TGTGCCTGCGGGTTGAACACTGAAGCTTTCTTT. Protein: CACGLNTEAFF.

The chain combines TRBV2 with TRBJ2-1; D ambiguous. The V end lost 7 bases, the J end lost 7 bases, and 5 bases lay between the germline ends. CDR3 length equals 10 residues. Germline CDR1 is SNHLY and CDR2 is FYNNEI. CDR3 loop: CASMGNEQFF. The CDR3 bases are TGTGCCAGCATGGGGAATGAGCAGTTCTTC.

This clone turned up a few times. The chain is built from TRBV7-2 and TRBJ2-5; D call uncertain. Deletions cut 0 bases from V and 4 bases from J, with 3 bases between. The germline V gene has CDR1 SGHTA and CDR2 FQGNSA. The CDR3 spans 12 residues. The CDR3, as DNA: TGTGCCAGCAGCTTAGCTAGAGAGACCCAGTACTTC. As protein: CASSLARETQYF.

This clone came up once. The chain has TRBV27 and TRBJ2-7, with TRBD1 identical over 11 bases. CDR1 and CDR2 (germline): MNHEY, SMNVEV (reference sequence). The CDR3 has 15 residues. Trimming took 4 bases from V and 9 from J; bases not matched to a gene: 11. DNA for the CDR3: TGTGCCAGCAGTTCCTGGGGGACAGGGGGATCTACGCAGTACTTC. Its protein is CASSSWGTGGSTQYF.

V gene TRBV9 combines with J gene TRBJ1-1; D is ambiguous. Per the germline V gene, CDR1 is SGDLS and CDR2 is YYNGEE. The CDR3 covers 15 residues. Trimming cost V 4 bases and J 2 bases, with 15 bases left between them. The CDR3 sequence: CASSPRPGGNTEAFF. In DNA, the CDR3 is TGTGCCAGCAGCCCACGACCCGGAGGTAACACTGAAGCTTTCTTT.

This chain uses TRBV7-2 with TRBJ2-1, with TRBD2 matching 8 bases. With V trimmed by 1 base and J by 10 bases, 18 bases remained unmatched. CDR3 length: 18 amino acids. The germline CDR1 and CDR2 sequences are SGHTA and FQGNSA. The CDR3 sequence is CASSLGPWREAHFGEQFF. The CDR3 bases are TGTGCCAGCAGCTTAGGACCTTGGCGGGAGGCCCATTTTGGGGAGCAGTTCTTC.

The rearrangement joins TRBV30 to TRBJ2-7, with D possibly matching TRBD1 (6 bases). The CDR3 spans 14 residues. Germline CDR1 and CDR2: GTSNPN and SVGIG (reference sequence). V was clipped by 0 bases and J by 5 bases, with 14 bases between them. CDR3 nucleotide sequence: TGTGCCTGGAGTGTAGGTCAGGGGTCTGACGAGCAGTACTTC. Its translation is CAWSVGQGSDEQYF.

The J gene is TRBJ1-5, the V gene TRBV27; a weak D match, TRBD1 (6 bases). The CDR3 runs to 15 residues. The V gene lost 4 bases and the J gene lost 4 bases, with 14 bases spanning the gap. Germline lookup yields CDR1 MNHEY and CDR2 SMNVEV (reference sequence). The CDR3 spells CASSSTGAWNQPQHF. The CDR3 nucleotides are TGTGCCAGCAGTTCGACAGGAGCATGGAATCAGCCCCAGCATTTT.

This clone was detected a few times. V is TRBV30 and J is TRBJ1-2; D not resolved. Germline CDR1 reads GTSNPN; CDR2 reads SVGIG (reference sequence). The V end lost 5 bases, the J end lost 4 bases, and 17 bases lay between the germline ends. The CDR3 covers 14 residues. The DNA for the CDR3 is TGTGCCTGGTCCCCCTTCCTAGGAGGCTATGGCTACACCTTC. Encoded protein: CAWSPFLGGYGYTF.